This TCR beta chain was identified in a study of blood T cell repertoires in COVID-19. Method: immunoSEQ multiplex PCR; TCRdb's copy keeps in-frame clones and lacks some. This repertoire shows roughly 150,000 clones, over 80% found once; its top ten account for approximately 8.2%. V lost 6 bases and J lost 3; bases outside the gene matches: 15. The CDR3 length is 18 residues. Germline values: CDR1 MNHEY, CDR2 SMNVEV (reference sequence). The sample comprised peripheral blood. The gene calls are TRBV27 and TRBJ1-3, with TRBD1 identical over 9 bases. This TCR derives from a woman over 75 with COVID-19, enrolled during active disease. CDR3 amino acids: CASSSRNPGQGGGNTIYF. For the CDR3, the DNA is TGTGCCAGCAGCTCCCGAAACCCGGGACAGGGAGGTGGAAACACCATATATTTT.